This T cell receptor beta chain was sequenced during a study of blood T cell repertoires in COVID-19. Overall study: The samples span acute and convalescent COVID-19 from the United States, Italy and Spain.

The V gene's germline CDR1 is SGDLS and CDR2 YYNGEE. V dropped 4 bases and J dropped 1 base, with 11 bases sitting between them. This CDR3 is 14 amino acids long. In its sample, this clone was seen once. The table came from immunoSEQ multiplex PCR; TCRdb's copy has only in-frame clones and leaves some out. The sample contains about 300,000 clones, over 80% of which appear only once. What was sequenced was peripheral blood. The sequence was obtained from a woman aged 40 to 49 who had recovered from COVID-19. The chain employs TRBV9 and TRBJ1-1, with D possibly being TRBD1 (5 bases). DNA for the CDR3: TGTGCCAGCAGCCCAAGGGGCTCGAACACTGAAGCTTTCTTT. Amino acid sequence: CASSPRGSNTEAFF. Full variable domain (missing parts from reference TRBV9 and TRBJ1-1): DSGVTQTPKHLITATGQRVTLRCSPRSGDLSVYWYQQSLDQGLQFLIQYYNGEERAKGNILERFSAQQFPDLHSELNLSSLELGDSALYFCASSPRGSNTEAFFGQGTRLTVV.